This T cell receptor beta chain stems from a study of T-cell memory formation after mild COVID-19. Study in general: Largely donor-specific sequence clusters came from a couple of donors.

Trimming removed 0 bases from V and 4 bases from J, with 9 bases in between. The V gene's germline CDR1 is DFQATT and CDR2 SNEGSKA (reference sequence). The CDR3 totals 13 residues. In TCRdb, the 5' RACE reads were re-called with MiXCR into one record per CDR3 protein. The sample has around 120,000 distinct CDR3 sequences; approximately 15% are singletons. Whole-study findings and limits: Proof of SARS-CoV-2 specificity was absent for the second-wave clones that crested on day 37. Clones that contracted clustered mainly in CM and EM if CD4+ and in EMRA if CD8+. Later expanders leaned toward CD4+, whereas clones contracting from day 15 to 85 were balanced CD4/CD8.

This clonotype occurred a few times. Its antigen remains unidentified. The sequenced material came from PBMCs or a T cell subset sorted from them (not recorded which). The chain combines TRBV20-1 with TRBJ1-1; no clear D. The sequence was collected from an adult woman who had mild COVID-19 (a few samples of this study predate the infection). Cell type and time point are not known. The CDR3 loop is CSARDTTSTEAFF. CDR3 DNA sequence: TGCAGTGCTAGAGATACGACGAGCACTGAAGCTTTCTTT.